Each of the 22 T cell receptor beta chains below was sequenced from the same sample in a study of CD8+CD57+ T cells in acquired aplastic anemia. The TCR beta profiling, which covered VDJ combination and CDR3 sequence, was carried out using genomic DNA as the template. TCRdb reanalysed the reads using MiXCR and keeps one entry per CDR3 protein. The sample gives approximately 220,000 distinct CDR3 sequences, less than 60% of which show up once; about 20% is in the top ten. The sequenced patients had an expansion of CD8+CD57+ cells seen by flow cytometry. Source material: sorted CD4+, CD8+, or CD8+CD57+ T cells (not recorded which) from PBMCs. The receptors shown here come from a human donor with aplastic anemia.

This clonotype was recorded at least ten times. This chain links TRBV3-1 with TRBJ1-2, with 8 bases matching TRBD1. The V gene end was trimmed by 2 bases and the J gene end by 4 bases; junction bases not matched to a gene: 6. The V gene's germline CDR1 is LGHDT and CDR2 YNNKEL (reference sequence). The CDR3 spans 15 residues. CDR3 sequence reads: CASSQPKTGGYGYTF. CDR3 DNA sequence: TGTGCCAGCAGCCAACCTAAAACAGGGGGCTATGGCTACACCTTC.

This rearrangement joins TRBV5-1 to TRBJ2-7, with D maybe TRBD2 (6 bases). This CDR3 is built from 14 residues. Per the germline V gene, CDR1 is SGHRS and CDR2 is YFSETQ. Trimming took 4 bases from V and 9 from J, leaving 20 bases between them. CDR3 sequence reads: CASSLMTGDARQYV. The CDR3 DNA reads as TGCGCCAGCAGCCTAATGACGGGGGACGCTAGGCAGTACGTC.

The chain uses TRBV20-1 and TRBJ1-2; TRBD1 aligns across 9 bases. The CDR3 covers 14 residues. V trimming: 4 bases; J trimming: 3 bases; junction bases outside the gene matches: 6. Germline V gene data show CDR1 as DFQATT and CDR2 as SNEGSKA (reference sequence). The CDR3 DNA reads as TGCAGTGCTAAGGGGACAGGGAAAGACTATGGCTACACCTTC. Translation: CSAKGTGKDYGYTF.

This clonotype was detected many times. The rearrangement uses TRBV20-1 and TRBJ1-1; no firm D call. Trimming removed 0 bases from V and 0 bases from J, with 8 bases in between. The CDR3 covers 14 residues. Germline V CDR1 and CDR2: DFQATT, SNEGSKA (reference sequence). CDR3 in amino acids: CSARERPLNTEAFF. CDR3 DNA: TGCAGTGCTAGAGAGCGGCCCTTGAACACTGAAGCTTTCTTT.

Only a few counts were recorded for this clonotype. The V and J genes are TRBV7-3 and TRBJ2-7, with 7 bases fitting TRBD2. The CDR3 has 14 residues. From germline, CDR1 is SGHTA and CDR2 FQGTGA. V shed 2 bases and J 0 bases; nucleotides not matched to a gene: 1. The CDR3 region is CASSLGGDSYEQYF. The CDR3 nucleotides are TGTGCCAGCAGCTTAGGGGGGGACTCCTACGAGCAGTACTTC.

The chain joins TRBV6-1 to TRBJ1-5; 7 bases fit TRBD1. V shed 6 bases, J shed 3 bases, and the junction held 11 bases outside the gene matches. The germline CDR1 and CDR2 sequences are MNHNS and SASEGT. The CDR3 has 16 residues. The CDR3 protein is CASSSPLDRVNQPQHF. In DNA, the CDR3 is TGTGCCAGCAGCTCACCCTTAGACAGGGTCAATCAGCCCCAGCATTTT.

This clonotype showed up many times. This chain joins TRBV20-1 and TRBJ2-7; D may match TRBD1 or TRBD2 (5 bases each). The CDR3 length is 15 residues. Trimming left V 2 bases short and J 0 bases short, with 14 bases between. Germline CDR1 is DFQATT and CDR2 is SNEGSKA (reference sequence). The CDR3 DNA reads as TGCAGTGCTAGACCTATTGGGGGAGACTCCTACGAGCAGTACTTC. Protein product: CSARPIGGDSYEQYF.

The CDR3 loop reads CAGEGGGGGKATEAFF. CDR3 nucleotide sequence: TGTGCCGGGGAGGGGGGGGGGGGGGGGAAGGCCACTGAAGCTTTCTTT. The rearrangement joins TRBV10-3 to TRBJ1-1, with D perhaps TRBD1 (6 bases). The CDR3 covers 16 residues. Germline CDR1 ENHRY, CDR2 SYGVKD. The V end lost 11 bases, the J end lost 4 bases, and 26 bases lay between the germline ends.

This chain links TRBV24-1 with TRBJ2-3; D might be TRBD1 (5 bases). Germline lookup yields CDR1 KGHDR and CDR2 SFDVKD. V was shortened by 0 bases and J by 0 bases, with 9 bases between the two germline ends. CDR3 size: 16 residues. The CDR3: CATSDLSRASTDTQYF. For the CDR3, the DNA is TGTGCCACCAGTGATTTGAGCAGGGCTAGCACAGATACGCAGTATTTT.

The chain recombines TRBV12-3 or TRBV12-4 with TRBJ2-5; TRBD2 agrees at 8 bases. V shed 8 bases and J 4 bases; nucleotides not matched to a gene: 12. The CDR3 runs 15 residues. The CDR3 coding sequence is TGTGCCAGCCGGGTTGGCGGGGGGCGCTTAGAGACCCAGTACTTC. This sequence encodes CASRVGGGRLETQYF.

The sample holds one count of this clonotype. The chain is built from TRBV15 and TRBJ2-5; 12 bases match TRBD2. This CDR3 contains 19 residues. Germline V CDR1 and CDR2: LNHNV, YYDKDF (reference sequence). V was clipped by 0 bases and J by 4 bases; unmatched bases: 12. The CDR3 DNA is TGTGCCACCAGCAGAGATTCTTATGCTAGCGGGGGGGCCAGAGAGACCCAGTACTTC. Its translation is CATSRDSYASGGARETQYF.

This sequence joins TRBV9 and TRBJ2-1, with TRBD2 identical over 10 bases. The CDR3 totals 15 residues. The germline V gene encodes CDR1 SGDLS and CDR2 YYNGEE. The ends lost 4 bases at V and 8 bases at J; junction bases unmatched: 9. DNA of the CDR3: TGTGCCAGCAGCCCCCAGGGGCTAGCGGGGGATGAGCAGTTCTTC. It codes for CASSPQGLAGDEQFF. The variable domain in full, completed from reference TRBV9 and TRBJ2-1, reads DSGVTQTPKHLITATGQRVTLRCSPRSGDLSVYWYQQSLDQGLQFLIQYYNGEERAKGNILERFSAQQFPDLHSELNLSSLELGDSALYFCASSPQGLAGDEQFFGPGTRLTVL.

The rearrangement links TRBV28 to TRBJ1-1, with 7 positions matching TRBD1. Per the germline V gene, CDR1 is MDHEN and CDR2 is SYDVKM. This CDR3 is built from 18 residues. After removal of 4 bases from V and 4 bases from J, the junction contained 18 bases not matched to a gene. As DNA, the CDR3 is TGTGCCAGCAGTTCCTTAGGCCAGGGGCCCAGGGGGGGCACTGAAGCTTTCTTT. The encoded protein is CASSSLGQGPRGGTEAFF.

The rearrangement uses TRBV15 and TRBJ2-3; 13 positions match TRBD2. J was trimmed by 5 bases and V by 5 bases; bases with no gene match: 7. This CDR3 comprises 16 residues. The V gene's germline CDR1 is LNHNV and CDR2 YYDKDF (reference sequence). The CDR3 sequence: CATSPRLAGGQDTQYF. The CDR3 bases are TGTGCCACCAGCCCTCGACTAGCGGGAGGACAAGATACGCAGTATTTT.

The chain couples TRBV10-1 to TRBJ2-3, with 10 bases fitting TRBD1. The CDR3 is 11 amino acids. Germline CDR1 is WNHNN and CDR2 is SYGVQD (reference sequence). Trimming at V came to 6 bases and at J to 14 bases, leaving 5 bases not matched to a gene. The CDR3 DNA follows: TGCGCCAGCAGCCAAGACAGGGGGCGGTATTTT. Protein product: CASSQDRGRYF.

This clonotype was seen repeatedly, ten times or more. V is TRBV5-1 and J is TRBJ2-7, with 11 nucleotides matching TRBD1. Germline V CDR1 and CDR2: SGHRS, YFSETQ. The CDR3 sequence is 16 residues long. Trimming at V came to 0 bases and at J to 3 bases, leaving 5 bases not matched to a gene. The CDR3 DNA sequence: TGCGCCAGCAGCTTGGCCCCGGGGACAGGGGGCTACGAGCAGTACTTC. Its protein is CASSLAPGTGGYEQYF.

This clonotype was seen more than once but under ten times. The V gene is TRBV24-1, the J gene TRBJ1-2, with D unclear. Germline values: CDR1 KGHDR, CDR2 SFDVKD. Trimming took off 1 base at V and 5 bases at J, with 7 bases between the two ends. This CDR3 is 13 amino acids long. This CDR3 reads CATSDFRKYGYTF. The CDR3, as DNA: TGTGCCACCAGTGATTTCAGAAAATATGGCTACACCTTC.

The chain is built from TRBV25-1 and TRBJ2-1; 14 bases agree with TRBD2. V lost 3 bases, J lost 10 bases, and 11 bases stayed unmatched. This CDR3 is 17 amino acids long. CDR1 and CDR2 (germline): MGHDK, SYGVNS. CDR3 DNA: TGTGCCAGCAGTGAGCCCGCCGCGGGACTAGCGGGAGACGAGCAGTTCTTC. Its protein product is CASSEPAAGLAGDEQFF.

The rearrangement uses TRBV2 and TRBJ2-1; the D gene is possibly TRBD2 (5 bases). Germline values: CDR1 SNHLY, CDR2 FYNNEI. The ends were cut back, 4 bases at V and 9 bases at J, with 13 bases in the middle. This CDR3 has 13 residues. The DNA for the CDR3 is TGTGCCAGCAGTGCAGAGGGATCGGGTGAGCAGTTCTTC. It translates to CASSAEGSGEQFF.

Ten or more counts support this clonotype. The chain links TRBV12-3 or TRBV12-4 to TRBJ1-3; D gene uncertain. Trimming removed 3 bases at V and 0 bases at J, with 3 bases between. The CDR3 extends over 13 amino acids. The CDR3 sequence: CASSFTSGNTIYF. As DNA, the CDR3 is TGTGCCAGCAGTTTCACCTCTGGAAACACCATATATTTT.

This chain joins TRBV7-2 and TRBJ1-1; the D gene is possibly TRBD1 (6 bases). Trimming left V 2 bases short and J 1 base short, with 8 bases between. Looked up from germline, CDR1 is SGHTA and CDR2 is FQGNSA. The CDR3 is 14 amino acids. CDR3 in amino acids: CASSLTQGNTEAFF. The DNA for the CDR3 is TGTGCCAGCAGCTTAACACAGGGGAACACTGAAGCTTTCTTT.

Regarding this clonotype: A much larger clonotype is one base distant, so this may be a read error. The chain joins TRBV20-1 to TRBJ2-3, with D possibly called TRBD1 or TRBD2 (5 bases each). CDR3 length: 17 residues. V lost 0 bases and J lost 4, with 20 bases in between. CDR1 DFQATT and CDR2 SNEGSKA come from the germline V gene (reference sequence). CDR3 sequence reads: CSAREKIVGVGADTQYF. The DNA of the CDR3 is TGCAGTGCTAGAGAAAAAATCGTGGGCGTGGGGGCAGATACGCAGTATTTT.